Shown below are 30 T cell receptor beta chains from a single sample sequenced in a study of identical twins. TCRdb passed the 5' RACE reads through MiXCR, listing each CDR3 protein once. The table has under 250,000 distinct CDR3 sequences, more than 6.5% seen once. This same sample was also part of a study on yellow fever vaccine responses in identical twins.

The sample was memory (CD45RO+) T cells sorted from blood. These TCRs come from a woman aged 18-30 years in good health.

This chain links TRBV27 with TRBJ2-7, with a weak D call TRBD2 (5 bases). V lost 7 bases, J lost 2 bases, and 15 bases lay in between. The CDR3 is 14 amino acids. Per the germline V gene, CDR1 is MNHEY and CDR2 is SMNVEV (reference sequence). The CDR3: CASKVVDSTYEQYF. For the CDR3, the DNA is TGTGCCAGCAAGGTCGTGGACTCGACCTACGAGCAGTACTTC.

CDR3 sequence reads: CSASWLAGPAGYEQYF. The CDR3 DNA reads TGCAGTGCTAGTTGGCTAGCGGGCCCGGCTGGTTACGAGCAGTACTTC. This chain uses TRBV20-1 with TRBJ2-7, with 8 nucleotides matching TRBD2. The length of the CDR3 is 16 residues. J lost 4 bases, V lost 3 bases, and 14 bases had no gene match. Germline V gene data show CDR1 as DFQATT and CDR2 as SNEGSKA (reference sequence).

This clonotype showed up just a few times. This chain links TRBV6-5 with TRBJ2-1; 12 bases fit TRBD2. The germline V gene has CDR1 MNHEY and CDR2 SVGAGI. The CDR3 runs to 17 residues. V was pared by 5 bases and J by 4 bases, with 9 bases of the junction left unmatched. The DNA of the CDR3 is TGTGCCAGCAGTCTACTGACTAGCGGGGGCCTTTACAATGAGCAGTTCTTC. Translating it yields CASSLLTSGGLYNEQFF.

This clonotype came up a few times. The J gene is TRBJ1-1, the V gene TRBV11-2, with D unclear. The ends were cut back, 5 bases at V and 1 base at J, with 8 bases in the middle. CDR1 and CDR2 (germline): SGHAT, FQNNGV. CDR3 length: 13 residues. CDR3 sequence (DNA): TGTGCCAGCAGCCGGAACAGGAACACTGAAGCTTTCTTT. This sequence encodes CASSRNRNTEAFF.

The chain combines TRBV27 with TRBJ1-2; D not certain. Between the trimmed V and J ends, which lost 5 bases and 3 bases, there was a span of 16 bases. The CDR3 consists of 15 residues. Germline loops: CDR1 MNHEY, CDR2 SMNVEV (reference sequence). In DNA, the CDR3 is TGTGCCAGCAGTCCGCGTAGCTTCAAGGACTATGGCTACACCTTC. This encodes CASSPRSFKDYGYTF.

With respect to this clonotype: One base away lies a much larger clone, so this may be a sequencing read error. The gene calls are TRBV14 and TRBJ2-5; D ambiguous. The length of the CDR3 is 11 residues. Trimming removed 3 bases from V and 5 bases from J, with 4 bases in between. CDR1 SGHDN and CDR2 FVKESK come from the germline V gene. CDR3 residues: CASSHRETQYF. CDR3 DNA sequence: TGTGCCAGCAGCCATAGGGAGACCCAGTACTTC. The variable domain in full, with the rest retrieved from reference TRBV14 and TRBJ2-5, is EAGVTQFPSHSVIEKGQTVTLRCDPISGHDNLYWYRRVMGKEIKFLLHFVKESKQDESGMPNNRFLAERTGGTYSTLKVQPAELEDSGVYFCASSHRETQYFGPGTRLLVL.

This chain joins TRBV7-2 and TRBJ2-3; a weak D match, TRBD2 (6 bases). The V and J ends lost 2 bases and 5 bases respectively, with 11 bases between them. Germline loops: CDR1 SGHTA, CDR2 FQGNSA. The CDR3 is 14 amino acids. Here the CDR3 reads CASSLSTGGDTQYF. The CDR3 nucleotides read TGTGCCAGCAGCTTATCCACCGGGGGAGATACGCAGTATTTT.

This clonotype has only a few counts. The CDR3 coding sequence is TGTGCCAGCAGTGATCGAAGAGCGGAGACCTACAATGAGCAGTTCTTC. Residues: CASSDRRAETYNEQFF. This chain connects TRBV2 to TRBJ2-1, with D perhaps matching TRBD2 (5 bases). Germline V CDR1 and CDR2: SNHLY, FYNNEI. This CDR3 is 16 amino acids long. V shed 3 bases and J shed 2 bases, with 14 bases lying between them.

This chain joins TRBV2 and TRBJ1-2, with no clear D. From germline, CDR1 is SNHLY and CDR2 FYNNEI. There are 13 residues in the CDR3. Trimming removed 4 bases from V and 3 bases from J, with 9 bases in between. Written as DNA, the CDR3 is TGTGCCAGCAGTGCCGGGGAAGACTATGGCTACACCTTC. Its protein product is CASSAGEDYGYTF.

J is TRBJ2-7 and V is TRBV20-1; tentatively, D is TRBD1 (7 bases). V lost 6 bases and J 7 bases, leaving 16 bases between the germline ends. The CDR3 spans 12 residues. CDR1 is DFQATT and CDR2 is SNEGSKA in the germline V gene (reference sequence). CDR3 DNA: TGCAGTGCAGTCAGGGGGGTCGGGGAGCAGTACTTC. Its protein is CSAVRGVGEQYF.

A few counts support this clonotype. This chain links TRBV28 with TRBJ2-4, with TRBD2 identical over 7 bases. V gave up 6 bases and J gave up 8 bases; unmatched junction bases: 10. Germline V gene lookup returns CDR1 MDHEN and CDR2 SYDVKM. CDR3 length: 14 amino acids. The CDR3 nucleotides read TGTGCCAGCAGGGACGGTGGGGGGGTGGACATTCAGTACTTC. Encoded protein: CASRDGGGVDIQYF. The whole variable domain, filled in from reference TRBV28 and TRBJ2-4, reads DVKVTQSSRYLVKRTGEKVFLECVQDMDHENMFWYRQDPGLGLRLIYFSYDVKMKEKGDIPEGYSVSREKKERFSLILESASTNQTSMYLCASRDGGGVDIQYFGAGTRLSVL.

This clonotype was observed many times. CDR3 in DNA: TGTGCCAGCAGCGCGTGGACTAGCGACTCCTACGAGCAGTACTTC. This translates into CASSAWTSDSYEQYF. The rearrangement joins TRBV7-6 to TRBJ2-7, with 9 bases lining up with TRBD2. This CDR3 spans 15 amino acids. Looked up from germline, CDR1 is SGHVS and CDR2 is FNYEAQ. J gave up 0 bases and V 5 bases, and 5 bases lay outside the gene matches.

This clonotype was seen a few times. The V and J genes are TRBV7-3 and TRBJ2-1; D gene ambiguous. Trimming removed 0 bases at V and 5 bases at J, with 8 bases between. The CDR3 length is 14 residues. Germline CDR1 and CDR2: SGHTA and FQGTGA. In DNA, the CDR3 is TGTGCCAGCAGCTTAACGGACCTAGACAATGAGCAGTTCTTC. Amino acid sequence: CASSLTDLDNEQFF.

This clonotype was detected many times. V is TRBV6-4 and J is TRBJ2-3; 8 bases are a match to TRBD1. Germline CDR1 is MRHNA and CDR2 is SNTAGT. The ends lost 0 bases at V and 1 base at J; junction bases unmatched: 0. CDR3 length: 15 residues. Here the CDR3 DNA reads TGTGCCAGCAGTGACTCACAGGGGGGCACAGATACGCAGTATTTT. Protein sequence: CASSDSQGGTDTQYF.

Ten or more counts support this clonotype. The chain recombines TRBV7-2 with TRBJ2-2, with D maybe TRBD2 (6 bases). Germline CDR1 is SGHTA and CDR2 is FQGNSA. There are 16 residues in the CDR3. V was shortened by 3 bases and J by 5 bases, with 16 bases between the two germline ends. As DNA, the CDR3 is TGTGCCAGCAGCTTTCGAGTAGCGGTGAGAACCGGGGAGCTGTTTTTT. This encodes CASSFRVAVRTGELFF.

The rearrangement links TRBV5-1 to TRBJ2-7; 9 bases are shared with TRBD2. This CDR3 comprises 16 residues. The V segment lost 1 base and the J segment 0 bases; nucleotides outside the gene matches: 5. CDR1 is SGHRS, CDR2 YFSETQ, per germline. CDR3 DNA: TGCGCCAGCAGCTTGAGGGTAGCGGGGGCCTCCTACGAGCAGTACTTC. Its translation: CASSLRVAGASYEQYF.

Ten or more counts support this clonotype. The chain recombines TRBV11-3 with TRBJ2-1; maybe TRBD2 (5 bases). This CDR3 comprises 14 residues. Germline V gives CDR1 SGHNT, CDR2 YENEEA. Deletions cut 4 bases from V and 10 bases from J, with 17 bases between. The DNA of the CDR3 is TGTGCCAGCAGCTACGACTATGGTAATAAAGAGCAGTTCTTC. Its translation: CASSYDYGNKEQFF. Filled out from reference TRBV11-3 and TRBJ2-1, the complete variable domain reads EAGVVQSPRYKIIEKKQPVAFWCNPISGHNTLYWYLQNLGQGPELLIRYENEEAVDDSQLPKDRFSAERLKGVDSTLKIQPAELGDSAVYLCASSYDYGNKEQFFGPGTRLTVL.

The sample holds a few counts of this clonotype. The CDR3 DNA reads as TGTGCCAGCAGCTCCGGACTAGGACGCACAGATACGCAGTATTTT. It encodes CASSSGLGRTDTQYF. The J gene is TRBJ2-3, the V gene TRBV5-4, with TRBD2 identical over 7 bases. This CDR3 region has 15 residues. V lost 3 bases and J lost 1; bases outside the gene matches: 5. CDR1 SGHNT and CDR2 YYREEE come from the germline V gene (reference sequence).

This clonotype was counted at least ten times. V gene TRBV24-1 combines with J gene TRBJ2-1; 11 bases are shared with TRBD2. The CDR3 covers 13 residues. Germline assignment: CDR1 KGHDR and CDR2 SFDVKD. The junction had 5 bases not matched to a gene; V was cut back by 7 bases and J by 10 bases. The CDR3 loop reads CATSTSGRNEQFF. The CDR3, as DNA: TGTGCCACCAGCACTAGCGGGAGAAACGAGCAGTTCTTC.

This clonotype has more than one count but fewer than ten. The chain recombines TRBV30 with TRBJ2-2; the D gene is possibly TRBD1 (6 bases). V was pared by 3 bases and J by 2 bases, with 13 bases between. The CDR3 extends over 15 amino acids. Germline-derived CDR1 and CDR2 are GTSNPN and SVGIG (reference sequence). The CDR3 loop is CAWRNRDKNTGELFF. The CDR3 DNA follows: TGTGCCTGGAGGAACCGGGACAAAAACACCGGGGAGCTGTTTTTT.

The sample holds a few counts of this clonotype. This rearrangement joins TRBV7-2 to TRBJ2-3; TRBD2 aligns across 8 bases. This CDR3 is 16 amino acids long. Germline V gene data show CDR1 as SGHTA and CDR2 as FQGNSA. With 3 bases clipped from V and 1 base from J, the junction kept 6 bases outside the gene matches. This CDR3 reads CASSFDWRGGTDTQYF. CDR3 sequence (DNA): TGTGCCAGCAGCTTCGACTGGCGGGGGGGCACAGATACGCAGTATTTT.

The rearrangement joins TRBV9 to TRBJ1-2, with D possibly being TRBD1 (5 bases). This CDR3 is built from 14 residues. Germline CDR1 and CDR2: SGDLS and YYNGEE. The ends were cut back, 0 bases at V and 6 bases at J, with 12 bases in the middle. CDR3 nucleotide sequence: TGTGCCAGCAGCGTAGTGGGGGAATCTGATGGCTACACCTTC. Translated: CASSVVGESDGYTF.

A single count supports this clonotype. The chain joins TRBV3-1 to TRBJ2-2; perhaps TRBD1 as D (5 bases). Germline CDR1 and CDR2: LGHDT and YNNKEL (reference sequence). CDR3 length: 18 residues. The V end lost 0 bases, the J end lost 2 bases, and 16 bases lay between the germline ends. CDR3 nucleotides: TGTGCCAGCAGCCAAGAGCTGAGTGGGGCTACTAACACCGGGGAGCTGTTTTTT. The encoded protein is CASSQELSGATNTGELFF.

This clonotype was found many times. This rearrangement joins TRBV5-4 to TRBJ2-7, with D unresolved. The CDR3 covers 15 residues. Germline lookup yields CDR1 SGHNT and CDR2 YYREEE (reference sequence). Deletions cut 2 bases from V and 9 bases from J, with 21 bases between. The DNA of the CDR3 is TGTGCCAGCAGCTTTTATGGCGCCTCTACTACGGGGCAGTACTTC. Its protein is CASSFYGASTTGQYF.

This clonotype was recorded a few times. The chain recombines TRBV6-5 with TRBJ1-4; no clear D gene. Deletions cut 3 bases from V and 6 bases from J, with 11 bases between. CDR3 size: 14 residues. The germline V gene has CDR1 MNHEY and CDR2 SVGAGI. The CDR3 sequence: CASSYRGVDEKLFF. The CDR3 DNA reads as TGTGCCAGCAGTTATAGAGGAGTGGATGAAAAACTGTTTTTT.

This clonotype was seen ten or more times. The chain links TRBV20-1 to TRBJ2-3, with D possibly matching TRBD2 (5 bases). V was shortened by 0 bases and J by 3 bases, with 16 bases between the two germline ends. Germline V lookup: CDR1 DFQATT, CDR2 SNEGSKA (reference sequence). The CDR3 is 16 amino acids. CDR3 loop: CSARDVQRSRTDTQYF. CDR3 nucleotide sequence: TGCAGTGCTAGAGATGTCCAGCGGTCTAGGACAGATACGCAGTATTTT.

This clonotype was counted a few times. The rearrangement joins TRBV25-1 to TRBJ2-1; 12 nucleotides line up with TRBD2. Germline CDR1 reads MGHDK; CDR2 reads SYGVNS. The junction had 7 bases not matched to a gene; V was cut back by 1 base and J by 9 bases. The CDR3 has 16 residues. The CDR3 DNA follows: TGTGCCAGCAGTGAATCACTAGCGGGAGGTAGGATTGAGCAGTTCTTC. This encodes CASSESLAGGRIEQFF.

This clonotype was counted only a few times. This chain connects TRBV5-8 to TRBJ1-1, with D hard to call. Trimming pared 2 bases from V and 1 base from J, leaving 9 bases between. Germline V gene lookup returns CDR1 SGHTS and CDR2 YDEGEE. The CDR3 covers 14 residues. CDR3 protein: CASSFRRQNTEAFF. The CDR3 DNA reads as TGTGCCAGCAGCTTCCGGCGGCAGAACACTGAAGCTTTCTTT. The whole variable domain, remainder taken from reference TRBV5-8 and TRBJ1-1, is EAGVTQSPTHLIKTRGQQATLRCSPISGHTSVYWYQQALGLGLQFLLWYDEGEERNRGNFPPRFSGRQFPNYSSELNVNALELEDSALYLCASSFRRQNTEAFFGQGTRLTVV.

At least ten counts were recorded for this clonotype. This chain uses TRBV20-1 with TRBJ2-7; perhaps TRBD2 as D (6 bases). This CDR3 contains 15 residues. CDR1 is DFQATT and CDR2 is SNEGSKA in the germline V gene (reference sequence). V lost 3 bases and J 2 bases, leaving 17 bases between the germline ends. The chain's CDR3 is CSASQIAAWAYEQYF. CDR3 coding DNA: TGCAGTGCTAGTCAAATAGCGGCGTGGGCCTACGAGCAGTACTTC.

V usage is TRBV5-1 and J usage is TRBJ2-3; 14 positions agree with TRBD2. The CDR3 loop spans 17 amino acids. The J segment lost 0 bases and the V segment lost 7 bases, leaving 7 bases of the junction unmatched. CDR1 is SGHRS and CDR2 is YFSETQ in the germline V gene. The CDR3 here is CASGGLAGETSTDTQYF. The CDR3 bases are TGCGCCAGCGGGGGACTAGCGGGGGAGACTAGCACAGATACGCAGTATTTT. The complete variable domain, with remaining parts taken from reference TRBV5-1 and TRBJ2-3, reads KAGVTQTPRYLIKTRGQQVTLSCSPISGHRSVSWYQQTPGQGLQFLFEYFSETQRNKGNFPGRFSGRQFSNSRSEMNVSTLELGDSALYLCASGGLAGETSTDTQYFGPGTRLTVL.